What follows is one TCR beta chain and its context. Assay: immunoSEQ multiplex PCR; the TCRdb copy retains only in-frame clones and omits some. The sample holds around 250,000 clones, roughly nine tenths seen once. The data belong to a study of blood T cell repertoires in COVID-19. The CDR3 is made up of 14 amino acids. V was trimmed by 4 bases and J by 6 bases, leaving 13 bases between them. CDR1 is LGHDT, CDR2 YNNKEL, per germline (reference sequence). The gene calls are TRBV3-1 (or the pseudogene TRBV3-2) and TRBJ1-5; D possibly corresponds to TRBD1 (5 bases). The receptor's source is a woman in her forties who had recovered from COVID-19. Sequenced material: peripheral blood. The CDR3 coding sequence is TGTGCCAGCAGCCCGTGGAGGGGTGGTCAGCCCCAGCATTTT. Amino acid sequence: CASSPWRGGQPQHF.